This entry describes one T cell receptor beta chain. Its antigen is unidentified. The sample originates from a study of T cell repertoires in cytomegalovirus infection. Overall study results and limits: Individuals carrying CMV plus the relevant HLA were identified by cumulative frequency of public TCR beta families.

A single record per CDR3 protein comes from TCRdb applying MiXCR to the reads. The table shows roughly 80,000 distinct CDR3 sequences, with roughly a quarter occurring only once. After removal of 6 bases from V and 7 bases from J, the junction contained 12 bases not matched to a gene. CDR3 length equals 15 residues. The chain couples TRBV12-3 or TRBV12-4 to TRBJ2-1; 7 nucleotides line up with TRBD1. This receptor was obtained from a human donor in good health (CMV status not recorded). Some clones in this sample may be carry-over from other donors' samples. The sample was CD8+ T cells from cultured PBMCs, taken from culture after CMV antigen stimulation. CDR3 sequence: CASRGNDRVWNEQFF. As DNA, the CDR3 is TGTGCCAGCAGGGGCAACGACAGGGTTTGGAATGAGCAGTTCTTC.